The 14 T cell receptor beta chains below come from one sample, sequenced in a study of OX40 agonist ivuxolimab in advanced cancers. TCRdb's table, derived via immunoSEQ multiplex PCR, lists solely in-frame clones and lacks some. The sample lists 60,000 to 70,000 clones, over 80% occurring once. The starting material was CD4+ or CD8+ T cells sorted from blood, obtained in a trial of the OX40 agonist ivuxolimab. Source of these receptors: an adult with an advanced solid tumor such as melanoma, head and neck, liver or kidney cancer.

The chain couples TRBV7-9 to TRBJ2-5; D ambiguous. Germline lookup yields CDR1 SEHNR and CDR2 FQNEAQ (reference sequence). The CDR3 extends over 13 amino acids. V lost 1 base, J lost 5 bases, and 8 bases lay in between. The CDR3 region has the DNA TGTGCCAGCAGCTTAGGATATGGGGAGACCCAGTACTTC. It specifies CASSLGYGETQYF.

The chain recombines TRBV7-6 with TRBJ2-2; 10 bases fit TRBD2. CDR3 length: 18 residues. V lost 5 bases, J lost 7 bases, and 16 bases stayed unmatched. Germline V lookup: CDR1 SGHVS, CDR2 FNYEAQ. DNA of the CDR3: TGTGCCAGCAGCCCCGAGGGGCTAGCGGGAGTCAGAATCGGGGAGCTGTTTTTT. This sequence encodes CASSPEGLAGVRIGELFF.

V usage is TRBV19 and J usage is TRBJ2-2; 9 nucleotides align to TRBD2. The CDR3 totals 18 residues. Unmatched junction bases numbered 9, after V lost 1 base and J lost 3 bases. The V gene's germline CDR1 is LNHDA and CDR2 SQIVND (reference sequence). In nucleotides, the CDR3 is TGTGCCAGTAGTATAGGCGGTAGCGGGAGTGGATACACCGGGGAGCTGTTTTTT. Residues: CASSIGGSGSGYTGELFF.

J is TRBJ2-5 and V is TRBV10-3; TRBD1 matches 7 bases. The germline CDR1 and CDR2 sequences are ENHRY and SYGVKD. CDR3 length: 14 amino acids. J gave up 4 bases and V 2 bases, and 4 bases lay outside the gene matches. CDR3 region: CAISEPTGRETQYF. The DNA of the CDR3 is TGTGCCATCAGTGAGCCGACAGGGCGAGAGACCCAGTACTTC.

This chain connects TRBV6-1 to TRBJ1-5, with TRBD1 as a possible D gene (6 bases). Germline V gene lookup returns CDR1 MNHNS and CDR2 SASEGT. CDR3 length: 15 amino acids. The V end lost 6 bases, the J end lost 1 base, and 13 bases lay between the germline ends. CDR3 protein: CASSEQGGSNQPQHF. CDR3 nucleotides: TGTGCCAGCAGCGAACAGGGTGGGAGCAATCAGCCCCAGCATTTT.

As concerns this clone: Its ends do not fully match the called genes, so a read error is possible. The gene calls are TRBV9 and TRBJ2-2, with a possible D match to TRBD2 (6 bases). CDR1 is SGDLS and CDR2 is YYNGEE in the germline V gene. This CDR3 has 18 amino acids. CDR3 DNA: TGTGCCAGCAGCGCTAACATCAACCGGGACTCCGCCACCGGGGAGCTGCTTTTT. Its protein product is CASSANINRDSATGELLF. Complete variable domain (other parts from reference TRBV9 and TRBJ2-2): DSGVTQTPKHLITATGQRVTLRCSPRSGDLSVYWYQQSLDQGLQFLIQYYNGEERAKGNILERFSAQQFPDLHSELNLSSLELGDSALYFCASSANINRDSATGELLFGEGSRLTVL.

This chain uses TRBV28 with TRBJ1-2; no reliable D call. V lost 5 bases and J 3 bases, leaving 7 bases between the germline ends. Germline V lookup: CDR1 MDHEN, CDR2 SYDVKM. The CDR3 spans 12 residues. The CDR3 spells CASSPPYYGYTF. DNA for the CDR3: TGTGCCAGCAGTCCGCCCTACTATGGCTACACCTTC.

The chain carries TRBV12-5 and TRBJ1-1; D may be TRBD1 (5 bases). Trimming removed 6 bases at V and 1 base at J, with 15 bases between. This CDR3 comprises 15 residues. Germline CDR1 is LGHNT and CDR2 is FRNRAP. DNA for the CDR3: TGTGCTAGTGGCCGAGGGACGCAACCGAACACTGAAGCTTTCTTT. Translating it yields CASGRGTQPNTEAFF.

This clone occurred once. The chain links TRBV19 to TRBJ1-4; D remains ambiguous. Germline CDR1 LNHDA, CDR2 SQIVND (reference sequence). V was trimmed by 3 bases and J by 8 bases, leaving 22 bases between them. The CDR3 loop spans 17 amino acids. The CDR3 bases are TGTGCCAGTAGTATGCAGAGACCCGGGCGGGATGGAGAAAAACTGTTTTTT. Protein product: CASSMQRPGRDGEKLFF.

The chain carries TRBV19 and TRBJ2-2; D may be TRBD2 (5 bases). Trimming took 4 bases from V and 0 from J, leaving 15 bases between them. CDR3 length: 17 residues. Per germline, CDR1 LNHDA and CDR2 SQIVND (reference sequence). CDR3 sequence reads: CASSTVLDSANTGELFF. The CDR3 bases are TGTGCCAGTAGTACGGTCCTGGATAGCGCGAACACCGGGGAGCTGTTTTTT.

The rearrangement uses TRBV5-1 and TRBJ1-4, with D possibly matching TRBD1 (5 bases). Germline V gene lookup returns CDR1 SGHRS and CDR2 YFSETQ. The CDR3 covers 14 residues. Trimming took 1 base from V and 2 from J, leaving 6 bases between them. CDR3 loop: CASSLRGTNEKLFF. The CDR3 DNA reads as TGCGCCAGCAGCTTGCGGGGGACTAATGAAAAACTGTTTTTT. Using reference TRBV5-1 and TRBJ1-4 for the parts outside the CDR3, the full variable domain is KAGVTQTPRYLIKTRGQQVTLSCSPISGHRSVSWYQQTPGQGLQFLFEYFSETQRNKGNFPGRFSGRQFSNSRSEMNVSTLELGDSALYLCASSLRGTNEKLFFGSGTQLSVL.

This chain uses TRBV18 with TRBJ1-2, with a possible D match to TRBD1 (6 bases). With 2 bases removed from V and 6 bases from J, the gap between germline ends came to 13 bases. CDR3 size: 14 residues. In germline, CDR1 is KGHSH, CDR2 LQKENI. CDR3 DNA: TGTGCCAGCTCACCATTTCGACAGGAAGATGGCTACACCTTC. The encoded protein is CASSPFRQEDGYTF.

The rearrangement uses TRBV25-1 and TRBJ1-4; weak D call: TRBD1 (5 bases). This CDR3 comprises 14 residues. Germline V gene lookup returns CDR1 MGHDK and CDR2 SYGVNS. The ends were cut back, 7 bases at V and 2 bases at J, with 11 bases in the middle. CDR3 sequence (DNA): TGTGCCAGCAAGGGGAGATTCACTAATGAAAAACTGTTTTTT. Encoded protein: CASKGRFTNEKLFF. The complete variable domain, with remaining parts taken from reference TRBV25-1 and TRBJ1-4, reads EADIYQTPRYLVIGTGKKITLECSQTMGHDKMYWYQQDPGMELHLIHYSYGVNSTEKGDLSSESTVSRIRTEHFPLTLESARPSHTSQYLCASKGRFTNEKLFFGSGTQLSVL.

The rearrangement joins TRBV18 to TRBJ1-1; TRBD1 is a possible D gene (5 bases). This CDR3 has 13 amino acids. CDR1 and CDR2 from the germline V gene are KGHSH and LQKENI. The germline V and J ends were trimmed by 3 bases and 8 bases, with 13 bases remaining between them. The CDR3 loop is CASSPRGDQEAFF. In nucleotides, the CDR3 is TGTGCCAGCTCACCTCGAGGGGATCAAGAAGCTTTCTTT.